This T cell receptor (beta chain) emerged from a study of T cells in localized non-small cell lung cancer. Study results and limitations: Uninvolved adjacent lung showed peak T cell clonality, exceeding tumor.

CDR3 length equals 12 residues. V shed 8 bases and J shed 10 bases, with 17 bases lying between them. Germline V gene sequence: CDR1 LNHDA, CDR2 SQIVND (reference sequence). Measured with immunoSEQ multiplex PCR; TCRdb has only the in-frame clones, and not every one. The sample includes roughly 70,000 clones, approximately 87% of them seen just once. A note on this clone: Its antigen is as yet unknown.

This material consisted of peripheral blood, taken before any cancer treatment. The rearrangement joins TRBV19 to TRBJ1-1; possibly TRBD1 for D (5 bases). The clonotype originates from a male donor aged 60 or older with stage III squamous cell lung carcinoma. As DNA, the CDR3 is TGTGCCAGTCAGAGCACAGGTAAAGGAGCTTTCTTT. Translated, it gives CASQSTGKGAFF. Complete variable domain (other parts from reference TRBV19 and TRBJ1-1): DGGITQSPKYLFRKEGQNVTLSCEQNLNHDAMYWYRQDPGQGLRLIYYSQIVNDFQKGDIAEGYSVSREKKESFPLTVTSAQKNPTAFYLCASQSTGKGAFFGQGTRLTVV.